This entry lists 2 T cell receptor beta chains sequenced from one sample in a study of blood T cells in healthy people across ages. Combining a sample-barcoded 5' primer with a J-beta primer mix, a second PCR ran for 7 to 11 cycles. TCRdb called the 5' RACE reads again in MiXCR, with one record for every CDR3 protein. The sample comprises 1,500,000 or so distinct CDR3 sequences, about 45% of which are singletons, and 4% rests with the top ten. The specimen sequenced was blood. These receptors all stem from a woman aged 18-30 years in good health.

The V gene is TRBV12-3 or TRBV12-4, the J gene TRBJ2-3; 9 nucleotides line up with TRBD2. The ends lost 1 base at V and 5 bases at J; junction bases unmatched: 4. The CDR3 length is 15 residues. Here the CDR3 reads CASSLGRGGIDTQYF. The CDR3 bases are TGTGCCAGCAGTTTAGGGCGGGGGGGCATAGATACGCAGTATTTT.

The chain uses TRBV4-1 and TRBJ2-7, with 12 bases matching TRBD2. Per germline, CDR1 MGHRA and CDR2 YSYEKL. The length of the CDR3 is 16 residues. The junction had 9 bases not matched to a gene; V was cut back by 5 bases and J by 4 bases. CDR3 region: CASSYGGLAGGYEQYF. The CDR3 nucleotides are TGCGCCAGCAGCTATGGGGGGCTAGCGGGAGGGTACGAGCAGTACTTC.